The TCR beta chain under discussion was sequenced for a study of shared clonotypes between healthy human individuals. Background on the study: There were three CD4 naive, three CD4 memory, two CD8 naive and one CD8 memory plates per donor.

Per germline, CDR1 KGHSH and CDR2 LQKENI. J was trimmed by 7 bases and V by 9 bases; bases with no gene match: 9. The CDR3 extends over 15 amino acids. Study-wide points: Shared across a few donors were roughly 4.7% of the naive CD4 clonotypes. The study generally estimated greater richness for naive than memory subsets.

The table came from immunoSEQ multiplex PCR; TCRdb's copy has only in-frame clones and leaves some out. This table holds roughly 1 million clones, more than 65% found once. As concerns this clone: Its matching antigen is unknown.

The sequenced sample consisted of memory CD4+ T cells sorted from blood. This sample's subset: CD45RA-negative fraction. The chain couples TRBV18 to TRBJ2-6, with 10 bases lining up with TRBD1. The receptor was derived from a man younger than 35 in good health. CDR3 protein: CASSTGQGKANVLTF. CDR3 coding DNA: TGTGCCAGTTCAACGGGACAGGGGAAAGCCAACGTCCTGACTTTC.